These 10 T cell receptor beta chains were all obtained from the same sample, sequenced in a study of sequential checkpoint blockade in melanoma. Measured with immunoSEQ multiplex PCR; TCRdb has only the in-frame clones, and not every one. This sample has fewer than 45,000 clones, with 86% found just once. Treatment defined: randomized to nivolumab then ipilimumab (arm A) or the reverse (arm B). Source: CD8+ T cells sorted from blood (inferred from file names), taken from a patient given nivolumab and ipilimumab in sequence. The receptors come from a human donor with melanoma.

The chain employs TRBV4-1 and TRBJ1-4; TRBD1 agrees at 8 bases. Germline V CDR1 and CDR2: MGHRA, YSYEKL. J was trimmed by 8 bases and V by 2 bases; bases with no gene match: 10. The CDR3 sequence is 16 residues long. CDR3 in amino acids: CASSQQVQGAREKLFF. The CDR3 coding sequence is TGCGCCAGCAGCCAACAAGTTCAGGGGGCCCGGGAAAAACTGTTTTTT.

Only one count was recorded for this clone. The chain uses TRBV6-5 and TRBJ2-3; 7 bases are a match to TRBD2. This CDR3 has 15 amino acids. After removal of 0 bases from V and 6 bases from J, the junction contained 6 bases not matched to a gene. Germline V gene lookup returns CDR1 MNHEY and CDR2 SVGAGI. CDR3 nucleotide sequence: TGTGCCAGCAGTTACTCCGGCGGGAGTGCCGATACGCAGTATTTT. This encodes CASSYSGGSADTQYF.

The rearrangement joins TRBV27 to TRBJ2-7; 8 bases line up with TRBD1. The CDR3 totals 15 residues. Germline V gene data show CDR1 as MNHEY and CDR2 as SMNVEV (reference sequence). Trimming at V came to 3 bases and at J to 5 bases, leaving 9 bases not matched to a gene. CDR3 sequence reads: CASSFPGQGVHEQYF. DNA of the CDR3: TGTGCCAGCAGTTTTCCAGGACAGGGTGTCCACGAGCAGTACTTC.

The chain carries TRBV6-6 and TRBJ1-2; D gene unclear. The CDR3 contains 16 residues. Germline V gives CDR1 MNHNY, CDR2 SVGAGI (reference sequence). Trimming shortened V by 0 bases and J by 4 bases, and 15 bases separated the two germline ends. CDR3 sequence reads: CASSYSETPGAYGYTF. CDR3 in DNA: TGTGCCAGCAGTTACTCGGAGACGCCTGGTGCCTATGGCTACACCTTC.

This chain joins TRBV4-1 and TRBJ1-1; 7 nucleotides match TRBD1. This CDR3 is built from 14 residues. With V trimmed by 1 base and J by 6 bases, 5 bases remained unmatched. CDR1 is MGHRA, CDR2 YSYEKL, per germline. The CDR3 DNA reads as TGCGCCAGCAGCCAAGGACAGGGATTAGCTGAAGCTTTCTTT. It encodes CASSQGQGLAEAFF.

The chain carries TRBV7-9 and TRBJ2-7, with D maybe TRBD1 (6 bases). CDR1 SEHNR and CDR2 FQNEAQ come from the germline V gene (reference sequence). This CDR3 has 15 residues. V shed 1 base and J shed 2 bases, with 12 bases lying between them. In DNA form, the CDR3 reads TGTGCCAGCAGCTTAGGAGGGGGATCACCCTACGAGCAGTACTTC. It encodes CASSLGGGSPYEQYF.

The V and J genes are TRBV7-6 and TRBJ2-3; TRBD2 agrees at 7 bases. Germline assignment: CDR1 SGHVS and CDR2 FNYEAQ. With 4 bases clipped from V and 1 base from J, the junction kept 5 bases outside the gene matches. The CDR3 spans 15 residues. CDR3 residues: CASSSLADGTDTQYF. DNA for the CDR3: TGTGCCAGCAGCTCGCTAGCGGACGGCACAGATACGCAGTATTTT.

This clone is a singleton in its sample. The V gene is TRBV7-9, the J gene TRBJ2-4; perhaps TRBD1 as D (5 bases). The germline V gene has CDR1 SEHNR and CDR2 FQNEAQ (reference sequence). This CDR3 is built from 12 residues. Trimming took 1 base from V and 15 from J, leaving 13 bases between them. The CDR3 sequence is CASSLDRFWVYF. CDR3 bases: TGTGCCAGCAGCTTAGACAGGTTCTGGGTGTACTTC.

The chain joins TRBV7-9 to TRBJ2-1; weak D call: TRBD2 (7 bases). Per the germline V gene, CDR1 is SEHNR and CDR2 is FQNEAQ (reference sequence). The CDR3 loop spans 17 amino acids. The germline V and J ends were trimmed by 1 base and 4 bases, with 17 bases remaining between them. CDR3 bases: TGTGCCAGCAGCTTAGGGCGTGCGCGGGGGCGGTACAATGAGCAGTTCTTC. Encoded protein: CASSLGRARGRYNEQFF.

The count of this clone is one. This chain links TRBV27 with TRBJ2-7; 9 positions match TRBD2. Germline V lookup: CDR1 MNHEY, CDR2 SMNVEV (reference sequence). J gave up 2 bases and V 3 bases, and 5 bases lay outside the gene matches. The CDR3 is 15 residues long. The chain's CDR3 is CASSFYLAGAYEQYF. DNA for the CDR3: TGTGCCAGCAGTTTTTATTTAGCGGGAGCCTACGAGCAGTACTTC.